A selection of T cell receptor beta chains follows, all from one sample in a study of blood T cell repertoires in COVID-19. TCRdb keeps only in-frame clones here, not all; method: immunoSEQ multiplex PCR. The table has under 200,000 clones, 80% to 85% seen once. The sequenced material came from peripheral blood. The receptors were gathered from a man younger than 30 with active or convalescent COVID-19. The CDR3 runs from the conserved cysteine through the conserved F or W. The D gene is left open where the match is weak. Rows may omit the clone size; those that give it use once, few, many or a size class.

d_call j_call v_call clone_size cdr3_nt cdr3_aa
TRBD1 TRBJ1-6 TRBV6-5 few TGTGCCAGCAGTCCCGGACAGGGTCGCTCACCCCTCCACTTT CASSPGQGRSPLHF
TRBD1 TRBJ1-2 TRBV6-5 NA TGTGCCAGCAGTCTGGGACAGGGGGAGGGCTATGGCTACACCTTC CASSLGQGEGYGYTF
NA TRBJ1-4 TRBV29-1 NA TGCAGCGTCCATCTCGGAGGAAAACTGTTTTTT CSVHLGGKLFF
TRBD2 TRBJ2-3 TRBV7-2 NA TGTGCCAGCAGCTTCACCACTAGCGGGGTCACAGATACGCAGTATTTT CASSFTTSGVTDTQYF
TRBD2 TRBJ2-3 TRBV11-3 NA TGTGCCAGCAGCTTGAGCGGGAGTTTGGCAGATACGCAGTATTTT CASSLSGSLADTQYF
TRBD1 TRBJ1-1 TRBV6-6 NA TGTGCCAGCAGCAGACAGGGTAAGGGGACTGAAGCTTTCTTT CASSRQGKGTEAFF
NA TRBJ2-1 TRBV2 NA TGTGCCAGCAGTGAACAGGGATACCTCTACAATGAGCAGTTCTTC CASSEQGYLYNEQFF
TRBD2 TRBJ2-1 TRBV24-1 NA TGTGCCACCAGTGAAACTAGCGGACTCGACAATGAGCAGTTCTTC CATSETSGLDNEQFF
NA TRBJ1-4 TRBV18 NA TGTGCCAGCTCACCGGGACACCATGAAAAACTGTTTTTT CASSPGHHEKLFF
NA TRBJ2-5 TRBV7-2 NA TGTGCCAGCAGCAGGGACTTACAAGAGACCCAGTACTTC CASSRDLQETQYF
NA TRBJ1-5 TRBV3-1/TRBV3-2 NA TGTGCCAGCAGCCGACGAAGTCGGACAGCTTACAATCAGCCCCAGCATTTT CASSRRSRTAYNQPQHF
TRBD1 TRBJ1-1 TRBV4-1 once TGCGCCAGCAGCCCAACCAGACAGGGGTTGAACACTGAAGCTTTCTTT CASSPTRQGLNTEAFF
NA TRBJ2-1 TRBV19 few TGTGCCAGTAGACGAGCGGGCAGCCCCAATGAGCAGTTCTTC CASRRAGSPNEQFF
TRBD1 TRBJ1-5 TRBV5-1 NA TGCGCCAGCAGCATGGGGACAGATCAGCCCCAGCATTTT CASSMGTDQPQHF
NA TRBJ1-5 TRBV19 NA TGTGCCAGTAGTCAGGGGTTGAATCAGCCCCAGCATTTT CASSQGLNQPQHF
TRBD1 TRBJ1-6 TRBV11-3 once TGTGCCAGCAGCATGGACAGGGATTCACCCCTCCACTTT CASSMDRDSPLHF
NA TRBJ1-6 TRBV27 NA TGTGCCAGCTCCCGACAGGCGCCATATAATTCACCCCTCCACTTT CASSRQAPYNSPLHF
NA TRBJ1-2 TRBV10-3 NA TGTGCCATCAGTGAGGACAGTCAAGCTAACTATGGCTACACCTTC CAISEDSQANYGYTF
TRBD2 TRBJ2-1 TRBV11-2 NA TGTGCCAGCAGCTTAAAGACAAATCGACTAGCGGGAGTTCCTGAGCAGTTCTTC CASSLKTNRLAGVPEQFF